The 8 T cell receptor beta chains listed next were all sequenced from one sample in a study of blood T cell repertoires in COVID-19. The data were produced by immunoSEQ multiplex PCR, yet TCRdb's version contains in-frame clones alone and is incomplete. The data show more than 70,000 clones, with approximately 86% seen just once and approximately 6.8% held by the top ten. The sequenced material came from peripheral blood. Receptors were obtained from a man between 60 and 75 years old with acute or convalescent COVID-19.

The CDR3 sequence: CASSQMTGGTTYTF. In DNA, the CDR3 is TGTGCCAGCAGCCAGATGACAGGGGGCACGACCTACACCTTC. The chain joins TRBV3-1 (or the pseudogene TRBV3-2) to TRBJ1-2, with 10 bases identical to TRBD1. In germline, CDR1 is LGHDT, CDR2 YNNKEL (reference sequence). J lost 10 bases, V lost 3 bases, and 8 bases had no gene match. There are 14 residues in the CDR3.

J is TRBJ1-1 and V is TRBV9; D unclear. The ends were cut back, 4 bases at V and 2 bases at J, with 12 bases in the middle. The germline V gene has CDR1 SGDLS and CDR2 YYNGEE. The CDR3 consists of 14 residues. The CDR3 reads CASSPGWGNTEAFF. DNA of the CDR3: TGTGCCAGCAGCCCGGGGTGGGGAAACACTGAAGCTTTCTTT.

The genes are TRBV2 and TRBJ1-2; D may be TRBD1 (5 bases). Germline V lookup: CDR1 SNHLY, CDR2 FYNNEI. This CDR3 region has 13 residues. V was trimmed by 7 bases and J by 3 bases, leaving 12 bases between them. CDR3 amino acids: CASNPGYDYGYTF. The CDR3 coding sequence is TGTGCCAGCAACCCAGGGTATGACTATGGCTACACCTTC.

This clone was counted only a few times. V is TRBV30 and J is TRBJ1-2; D is uncertain. The CDR3 spans 12 residues. Between the trimmed V and J ends, which lost 2 bases and 7 bases, there was a span of 11 bases. Germline V CDR1 and CDR2: GTSNPN, SVGIG (reference sequence). As DNA, the CDR3 is TGTGCCTGGAGTAGGCAGTCGGGTGGCTACACCTTC. Amino acid sequence: CAWSRQSGGYTF.

This chain connects TRBV10-1 to TRBJ2-1; 10 bases match TRBD2. V trimming: 3 bases; J trimming: 4 bases; junction bases outside the gene matches: 6. The CDR3 consists of 16 residues. Germline V gene lookup returns CDR1 WNHNN and CDR2 SYGVQD (reference sequence). CDR3 residues: CASSDSGLAPYNEQFF. The CDR3 nucleotides are TGCGCCAGCAGTGATTCGGGACTAGCGCCATACAATGAGCAGTTCTTC.

The chain recombines TRBV3-1 (or the pseudogene TRBV3-2) with TRBJ1-6; possibly TRBD1 for D (5 bases). In germline, CDR1 is LGHDT, CDR2 YNNKEL (reference sequence). This CDR3 is 17 amino acids long. Trimming took 1 base from V and 9 from J, leaving 19 bases between them. CDR3 region: CASSQVVGGVGGSPLHF. The CDR3 DNA sequence: TGTGCCAGCAGCCAAGTCGTCGGGGGGGTCGGGGGTTCACCCCTCCACTTT.

The V call is TRBV14, the J call TRBJ1-6, with 8 nucleotides matching TRBD1. Per germline, CDR1 SGHDN and CDR2 FVKESK. This CDR3 is built from 15 residues. The J segment lost 10 bases and the V segment lost 6 bases, leaving 11 bases of the junction unmatched. As DNA, the CDR3 is TGTGCCAGCAGTCGGACAGGGCTATCCCTCTCACCCCTCCACTTT. It translates to CASSRTGLSLSPLHF.

J is TRBJ2-2 and V is TRBV19; 11 bases align to TRBD1. V trimming: 5 bases; J trimming: 3 bases; junction bases outside the gene matches: 14. This CDR3 has 19 residues. Per germline, CDR1 LNHDA and CDR2 SQIVND (reference sequence). CDR3 region: CASSAPPGTGGVDTGELFF. For the CDR3, the DNA is TGTGCCAGTAGTGCCCCTCCAGGGACAGGGGGAGTTGACACCGGGGAGCTGTTTTTT.